This TCR beta chain comes out of a study of spatial heterogeneity in lung cancer. About the research overall: A strong correlation was found between TCR transcript counts in tumor regions and a T cell module score derived from matched bulk RNA-seq. Study observations and caveats: Intratumoral expanded alpha and beta TCR counts were found to track tumor mutation counts.

Time point specified: sample taken at primary tumor resection. Samples were donated by 72 untreated early-stage non-small cell lung cancer patients. Tumor, nontumor lung or frozen PBMC supplied whole RNA, sequenced without sorting. Germline V gene data show CDR1 as SGHTA and CDR2 as FQGNSA. There are 16 residues in the CDR3. V lost 1 base, J lost 6 bases, and 6 bases stayed unmatched. As concerns this clonotype: Its antigen is unidentified.

Unique molecular identifiers tagged every individual TCR cDNA molecule. Each CDR3 protein gets one entry after TCRdb re-called the 5' RACE reads with MiXCR. The repertoire holds around 5,800 distinct CDR3 sequences, with roughly 8% as singletons. This clonotype originated in a female donor with early-stage non-small cell lung cancer. The V call is TRBV7-2, the J call TRBJ2-1; the match to TRBD2 covers 10 bases. Sequencing was performed on lung tumor tissue, taken at surgery. In DNA, the CDR3 is TGTGCCAGCAGCTTAGTGGTAGCGGGGGGATTCAATGAGCAGTTCTTC. Translated: CASSLVVAGGFNEQFF.